A single sample is the source of the 27 T cell receptor beta chains below, sequenced in a study of cytomegalovirus exposure and HLA in healthy donors. PCR involved 60 Vbeta and 13 Jbeta primers. Measured with immunoSEQ multiplex PCR; TCRdb has only the in-frame clones, and not every one. This table holds 150,000 to 200,000 clones, approximately 82% found once. Sequencing was carried out using PBMCs. The receptors originated from a woman aged 18-29 years in good health and CMV-seronegative.

This clone appeared a single time. This sequence joins TRBV7-2 and TRBJ1-5; 7 bases map to TRBD1. Germline lookup yields CDR1 SGHTA and CDR2 FQGNSA. The V segment lost 4 bases and the J segment 6 bases; nucleotides outside the gene matches: 6. The CDR3 has 14 residues. The CDR3 nucleotides read TGTGCCAGCAGCTACAGGGGAGGCGGTCAGCCCCAGCATTTT. Encoded protein: CASSYRGGGQPQHF.

V gene TRBV5-4 combines with J gene TRBJ1-2; a possible D gene is TRBD1 (6 bases). The CDR3 spans 16 residues. Trimming removed 5 bases at V and 3 bases at J, with 20 bases between. Germline CDR1 SGHNT, CDR2 YYREEE (reference sequence). As DNA, the CDR3 is TGTGCCAGCAGTGACCGAGGGCAGGGGATGTACTATGGCTACACCTTC. Its translation: CASSDRGQGMYYGYTF.

This clone appeared a few times. The rearrangement uses TRBV5-4 and TRBJ1-4, with D maybe TRBD1 (6 bases). The CDR3 covers 15 residues. Germline V gene data show CDR1 as SGHNT and CDR2 as YYREEE (reference sequence). V was cut by 3 bases and J by 10 bases, with 19 bases left in between. This chain's CDR3 is CASSSDSTLSGKLFF. CDR3 bases: TGTGCCAGCAGCTCGGACAGTACCTTATCCGGAAAACTGTTTTTT.

The chain is built from TRBV5-1 and TRBJ2-3; D possibly corresponds to TRBD2 (6 bases). The CDR3 sequence is 16 residues long. In germline, CDR1 is SGHRS, CDR2 YFSETQ. V shed 4 bases and J shed 9 bases, with 24 bases lying between them. CDR3 amino acids: CASSGGDFLSGGTQYF. DNA of the CDR3: TGCGCCAGCAGCGGTGGGGACTTTCTATCCGGTGGAACGCAGTATTTT.

The V and J genes are TRBV19 and TRBJ1-2; 7 bases match TRBD1. The CDR3 sequence is 14 residues long. Looked up from germline, CDR1 is LNHDA and CDR2 is SQIVND (reference sequence). The ends lost 5 bases at V and 2 bases at J; junction bases unmatched: 5. The CDR3 DNA sequence: TGTGCCAGTAGTTCACAGGGGCCGAACTATGGCTACACCTTC. Amino acids: CASSSQGPNYGYTF.

The table lists this clone with a count of one. The chain couples TRBV4-3 to TRBJ1-2; D is unresolved. V was trimmed by 1 base and J by 2 bases, leaving 8 bases between them. The germline gives CDR1 LGHNA, CDR2 YSLEER. The CDR3 is 14 amino acids. The CDR3, as DNA: TGCGCCAGCAGCCAAGTTCCGGGGAACTATGGCTACACCTTC. Amino acid sequence: CASSQVPGNYGYTF.

The chain employs TRBV7-9 and TRBJ2-5, with a tentative D call TRBD1 (6 bases). Judging by the DNA end, TRBJ2-7 fits better; the J call may be wrong. Germline CDR1 is SEHNR and CDR2 is FQNEAQ (reference sequence). This CDR3 is built from 12 residues. CDR3 amino acids: CASSSQGREQYF. The CDR3 DNA reads as TGTGCCAGCAGCTCACAGGGTCGCGAGCAGTACTTC.

This clone occurred a few times. One end of the junction fails to match germline, which may point to a read error. V usage is TRBV7-9 and J usage is TRBJ2-2; 8 bases align to TRBD2. The CDR3 is 16 amino acids. From germline, CDR1 is SEHNR and CDR2 FQNEAQ (reference sequence). The CDR3 DNA sequence: TGTTCCAGCAGCTTATCAGCGGGAGTGGGGACCGGGGAGCTGTTTTTT. Amino acids: CSSSLSAGVGTGELFF.

The V call is TRBV23-1, the J call TRBJ2-7; tentatively, D is TRBD1 (8 bases). TRBV23-1 is an ORF; its function is uncertain. The CDR3 runs 14 residues. Trimming shortened V by 11 bases and J by 0 bases, and 17 bases separated the two germline ends. The CDR3 DNA reads TGCGCCTCCAGCGGGGACAGGAGCTCCTACGAGCAGTACGTC. The encoded protein is CASSGDRSSYEQYV.

This sequence joins TRBV28 and TRBJ1-3; 10 bases are a match to TRBD1. V lost 3 bases to trimming and J lost 3 bases; unmatched junction nucleotides: 2. The germline CDR1 and CDR2 sequences are MDHEN and SYDVKM. The CDR3 consists of 15 residues. CDR3 DNA sequence: TGTGCCAGCAGTTTCGGGGACAGGGGTGGAAACACCATATATTTT. This sequence encodes CASSFGDRGGNTIYF.

This sequence joins TRBV6-5 and TRBJ2-3; D is uncertain. V shed 4 bases and J shed 0 bases, with 11 bases lying between them. This CDR3 is 15 amino acids long. Germline CDR1 and CDR2: MNHEY and SVGAGI. This CDR3 is CASSSSLGSTDTQYF. DNA of the CDR3: TGTGCCAGCAGTTCATCACTTGGTAGCACAGATACGCAGTATTTT.

V and J are TRBV5-4 and TRBJ2-2; D gene ambiguous. Germline values: CDR1 SGHNT, CDR2 YYREEE (reference sequence). Trimming removed 0 bases from V and 8 bases from J, with 8 bases in between. This CDR3 comprises 13 residues. CDR3 DNA: TGTGCCAGCAGCTTGGGAGGTCCTGGGGAGCTGTTTTTT. This gives the protein CASSLGGPGELFF.

The V and J genes are TRBV7-8 and TRBJ1-2, with TRBD1 as a possible D gene (6 bases). CDR1 and CDR2 (germline): SGHVS, FQNEAQ. The V end was cut by 4 bases, the J end by 1 base, with 13 bases between. The CDR3 is made up of 15 amino acids. The CDR3 region is CASSSEDRFNYGYTF. DNA for the CDR3: TGTGCCAGCAGCTCAGAGGACAGATTTAACTATGGCTACACCTTC.

The rearrangement uses TRBV18 and TRBJ2-3, with D possibly matching TRBD2 (5 bases). The ends were cut back, 5 bases at V and 6 bases at J, with 21 bases in the middle. The CDR3 contains 16 residues. Germline lookup yields CDR1 KGHSH and CDR2 LQKENI. Here the CDR3 reads CASSTPRGSSRDTQYF. The CDR3 coding sequence is TGTGCCAGCTCAACCCCGCGAGGGTCATCGAGGGATACGCAGTATTTT.

The genes are TRBV7-8 and TRBJ2-2; D unresolved. CDR1 is SGHVS, CDR2 FQNEAQ, per germline. This CDR3 has 18 residues. V was clipped by 3 bases and J by 2 bases, with 19 bases between them. This CDR3 reads CASSFLLLTLANTGELFF. The CDR3 coding sequence is TGTGCCAGCAGCTTCCTCCTCTTAACCCTGGCCAACACCGGGGAGCTGTTTTTT.

The V gene is TRBV2, the J gene TRBJ2-3, with 13 bases aligning to TRBD2. This CDR3 region has 15 residues. V shed 7 bases, J shed 7 bases, and the junction held 8 bases outside the gene matches. CDR1 and CDR2 from the germline V gene are SNHLY and FYNNEI. Here the CDR3 reads CASTDVTSGRNTQYF. DNA for the CDR3: TGTGCCAGCACCGACGTGACTAGCGGGAGGAATACGCAGTATTTT.

This clone came up a few times. The J gene is TRBJ1-1, the V gene TRBV25-1; the D gene is possibly TRBD1 (5 bases). This CDR3 has 13 residues. CDR1 and CDR2 (germline): MGHDK, SYGVNS. Trimming took 4 bases from V and 5 from J, leaving 11 bases between them. The CDR3 bases are TGTGCCAGCAGTGTTGGGGCTGGGACTGAAGCTTTCTTT. Translating gives CASSVGAGTEAFF.

The chain couples TRBV18 to TRBJ2-7; TRBD2 aligns across 11 bases. With V trimmed by 2 bases and J by 3 bases, 3 bases remained unmatched. The CDR3 has 15 amino acids. The germline V gene encodes CDR1 KGHSH and CDR2 LQKENI. The CDR3 sequence: CASSPDLAGGYEQYV. The CDR3 nucleotides read TGTGCCAGCTCACCAGATCTAGCGGGAGGCTACGAGCAGTACGTC.

The chain employs TRBV11-3 and TRBJ2-2, with a tentative D call TRBD2 (6 bases). Germline V gene data show CDR1 as SGHNT and CDR2 as YENEEA. Trimming took 4 bases from V and 5 from J, leaving 8 bases between them. This CDR3 region has 13 residues. The CDR3: CASSWGLTGELFF. DNA for the CDR3: TGTGCCAGCAGCTGGGGACTGACCGGGGAGCTGTTTTTT.

This sequence joins TRBV4-3 and TRBJ2-1, with 10 positions matching TRBD2. The CDR3 runs 19 residues. The V segment lost 0 bases and the J segment 6 bases; nucleotides outside the gene matches: 14. The V gene's germline CDR1 is LGHNA and CDR2 YSLEER. CDR3 sequence (DNA): TGCGCCAGCAGCCAAGATTGGGTTCCGGGACTAGCGAGTATCAATGAGCAGTTCTTC. Encoded protein: CASSQDWVPGLASINEQFF.

The CDR3 sequence: CASSPGLSGAPYNEQFF. The CDR3 region has the DNA TGTGCCAGCAGCCCCGGCCTTAGCGGGGCCCCCTACAATGAGCAGTTCTTC. The chain combines TRBV4-2 with TRBJ2-1; the match to TRBD2 covers 8 bases. J was trimmed by 2 bases and V by 4 bases; bases with no gene match: 10. The CDR3 extends over 17 amino acids. Germline CDR1 reads LGHNA; CDR2 reads YNFKEQ.

The CDR3 region has the DNA TGTGCCAGCAGCCCCCAGACAGTGGGTGGTGAAAAACTGTTTTTT. Translating gives CASSPQTVGGEKLFF. J is TRBJ1-4 and V is TRBV5-5; D is possibly TRBD1 (5 bases). The germline CDR1 and CDR2 sequences are SGHKS and YYEKEE (reference sequence). V was trimmed by 4 bases and J by 7 bases, leaving 17 bases between them. This CDR3 is built from 15 residues.

The V and J genes are TRBV6-5 and TRBJ1-6; 8 nucleotides match TRBD1. This CDR3 is 14 amino acids long. Looked up from germline, CDR1 is MNHEY and CDR2 is SVGAGI. The junction had 10 bases not matched to a gene; V was cut back by 10 bases and J by 8 bases. The CDR3: CATRGQGSYSPLHF. In DNA, the CDR3 is TGTGCCACCAGAGGACAGGGCAGCTATTCACCCCTCCACTTT.

This chain links TRBV30 with TRBJ1-5; D ambiguous. The CDR3 totals 13 residues. CDR1 and CDR2 from the germline V gene are GTSNPN and SVGIG (reference sequence). Trimming cost V 3 bases and J 3 bases, with 9 bases left between them. DNA of the CDR3: TGTGCCTGGAGCGCTACTACCAATCAGCCCCAGCATTTT. Its protein is CAWSATTNQPQHF.

This rearrangement joins TRBV15 to TRBJ2-1; 7 bases align to TRBD2. The CDR3 is 15 residues long. CDR1 is LNHNV and CDR2 is YYDKDF in the germline V gene (reference sequence). V shed 2 bases and J 3 bases; nucleotides not matched to a gene: 4. CDR3 coding DNA: TGTGCCACCAGCAGAAAGCGGGGAATCTACAATGAGCAGTTCTTC. Its protein is CATSRKRGIYNEQFF.

The chain couples TRBV30 to TRBJ2-3; 8 bases map to TRBD2. Germline CDR1 and CDR2: GTSNPN and SVGIG (reference sequence). The CDR3 runs to 14 residues. V trimming: 3 bases; J trimming: 14 bases; junction bases outside the gene matches: 16. The CDR3 protein is CAWRKIAGNRILYF. CDR3 coding DNA: TGTGCCTGGAGGAAAATAGCGGGAAACCGGATTCTGTATTTT.

This clone was seen once. The chain combines TRBV19 with TRBJ2-7, with TRBD2 matching 7 bases. With V trimmed by 7 bases and J by 0 bases, 6 bases remained unmatched. CDR3 size: 14 residues. Germline V gene data show CDR1 as LNHDA and CDR2 as SQIVND (reference sequence). Here the CDR3 reads CASKKRGSSYEQYF. For the CDR3, the DNA is TGTGCCAGTAAAAAGCGGGGTAGCTCCTACGAGCAGTACTTC.